This TCR beta chain was captured in a study of shared clonotypes between healthy human individuals. Libraries were prepared by immunoSEQ multiplex PCR; TCRdb keeps only in-frame clonotypes and omits some of them. The data hold around 510,000 clones, with around three quarters observed a single time. Germline V lookup: CDR1 GTSNPN, CDR2 SVGIG (reference sequence). The CDR3 is 13 residues long. V was pared by 0 bases and J by 4 bases, with 9 bases between. Specimen: PBMCs. The chain has TRBV30 and TRBJ1-1; D is uncertain. This TCR was recovered from a woman between 40 and 50 years old in good health. Some clones in this sample may be carry-over from other donors' samples. CDR3 nucleotide sequence: TGTGCCTGGAGTGTACTAGGGCCCACTGAAGCTTTCTTT. It encodes CAWSVLGPTEAFF.